The 30 T cell receptor beta chains below all came from one sample that was sequenced in a study of T cell repertoires in cytomegalovirus infection. TCRdb re-analysed the reads in MiXCR, keeping a single row per CDR3 protein. The sample has some 680,000 distinct CDR3 sequences, under 40% seen once; the top ten hold around 2.8%. Sequencing was carried out using PBMCs. The receptors stem from a human donor in good health (CMV status not recorded). Some clones in this sample may be carry-over from other donors' samples.

The chain couples TRBV3-1 to TRBJ1-5, with D maybe TRBD1 (6 bases). CDR1 and CDR2 from the germline V gene are LGHDT and YNNKEL (reference sequence). The V end was cut by 4 bases, the J end by 7 bases, with 23 bases between. CDR3 length: 17 amino acids. The CDR3: CASSRGNSLGGGQPQHF. CDR3 DNA sequence: TGTGCCAGCAGCCGCGGTAATAGTCTGGGGGGCGGGCAGCCCCAGCATTTT.

This chain uses TRBV13 with TRBJ2-1; 10 bases agree with TRBD2. The CDR3 contains 17 residues. Trimming took 2 bases from V and 8 from J; bases not matched to a gene: 12. The germline gives CDR1 PRHDT, CDR2 FYEKMQ (reference sequence). The CDR3 here is CASSLRLAGTPRDEQFF. The DNA of the CDR3 is TGTGCCAGCAGCTTACGACTAGCGGGTACCCCAAGGGATGAGCAGTTCTTC. Full variable domain (outside the CDR3, taken from reference TRBV13 and TRBJ2-1): AAGVIQSPRHLIKEKRETATLKCYPIPRHDTVYWYQQGPGQDPQFLISFYEKMQSDKGSIPDRFSAQQFSDYHSELNMSSLELGDSALYFCASSLRLAGTPRDEQFFGPGTRLTVL.

The rearrangement joins TRBV29-1 to TRBJ2-3, with D possibly being TRBD1 or TRBD2 (6 bases each). The ends were cut back, 6 bases at V and 6 bases at J, with 25 bases in the middle. Germline V gives CDR1 SQVTM, CDR2 ANQGSEA. The CDR3 runs 16 residues. CDR3 DNA sequence: TGCAGCGTCACCCCCCCCGGGGGCCCCTTTGTGGATACGCAGTATTTT. This codes for CSVTPPGGPFVDTQYF.

This clonotype was picked up a small number of times. The gene calls are TRBV7-2 and TRBJ1-2; D possibly corresponds to TRBD1 (5 bases). The germline gives CDR1 SGHTA, CDR2 FQGNSA. The V end was cut by 2 bases, the J end by 2 bases, with 9 bases between. CDR3 length: 14 amino acids. Here the CDR3 reads CASSLMGRNYGYTF. For the CDR3, the DNA is TGTGCCAGCAGCTTAATGGGGCGGAACTATGGCTACACCTTC. Full variable domain (rest looked up from reference TRBV7-2 and TRBJ1-2): GAGVSQSPSNKVTEKGKDVELRCDPISGHTALYWYRQSLGQGLEFLIYFQGNSAPDKSGLPSDRFSAERTGGSVSTLTIQRTQQEDSAVYLCASSLMGRNYGYTFGSGTRLTVV.

The chain recombines TRBV25-1 with TRBJ1-1; the D gene is possibly TRBD1 (6 bases). The CDR3 is 16 amino acids. In germline, CDR1 is MGHDK, CDR2 SYGVNS. The ends were cut back, 1 base at V and 4 bases at J, with 16 bases in the middle. CDR3 amino acids: CASSESPSDSGTEAFF. CDR3 DNA: TGTGCCAGCAGTGAATCCCCCTCGGACAGCGGCACTGAAGCTTTCTTT. The variable domain in full, completed from reference TRBV25-1 and TRBJ1-1, reads EADIYQTPRYLVIGTGKKITLECSQTMGHDKMYWYQQDPGMELHLIHYSYGVNSTEKGDLSSESTVSRIRTEHFPLTLESARPSHTSQYLCASSESPSDSGTEAFFGQGTRLTVV.

A remark on this clonotype: In this CDR3 the conserved last residue, phenylalanine or tryptophan, is missing, so a read error is likely. V usage is TRBV10-2 and J usage is TRBJ2-3, with TRBD1 identical over 8 bases. Germline-derived CDR1 and CDR2 are WSHSY and SAAADI. CDR3 length: 14 amino acids. CDR3 amino acids: CTSRRDRRTDTQYC. CDR3 coding DNA: TGCACCAGCAGACGGGACAGGCGCACAGATACGCAGTATTGT.

This clonotype came up a few times. V is TRBV12-3 or TRBV12-4 and J is TRBJ1-1; the D gene is possibly TRBD1 (6 bases). Trimming stripped 7 bases from V and 14 bases from J, with 26 bases between. This CDR3 is built from 14 residues. CDR3 nucleotide sequence: TGTGCCAGCATCACTCGGGGGCATGGAACTGAACCCTTCTTT. Its protein is CASITRGHGTEPFF.

A few counts support this clonotype. The chain is built from TRBV24-1 and TRBJ2-1, with D possibly called TRBD1 or TRBD2 (5 bases each). Germline CDR1 is KGHDR and CDR2 is SFDVKD. V shed 3 bases and J shed 5 bases, with 10 bases lying between them. There are 14 residues in the CDR3. The CDR3 DNA reads TGTGCCACCAGTGATGGGGACCCACACAATGAGCAGTTCTTC. This translates into CATSDGDPHNEQFF.

The chain is built from TRBV29-1 and TRBJ1-3, with D possibly TRBD1 on 5 matching bases. The germline V gene encodes CDR1 SQVTM and CDR2 ANQGSEA. This CDR3 has 14 amino acids. The V end was cut by 5 bases, the J end by 0 bases, with 11 bases between. The CDR3 sequence: CSVIVGTSGNTIYF. The DNA for the CDR3 is TGCAGCGTTATCGTCGGGACCTCTGGAAACACCATATATTTT.

The chain carries TRBV30 and TRBJ1-2; maybe TRBD1 (6 bases). The CDR3 runs 12 residues. The germline V and J ends were trimmed by 4 bases and 8 bases, with 14 bases remaining between them. CDR1 is GTSNPN, CDR2 SVGIG, per germline (reference sequence). The CDR3 DNA reads TGTGCCTGGAAACAGGGTACTTACGGCTACACCTTC. It is translated as CAWKQGTYGYTF.

This clonotype showed up just a few times. CDR3 protein: CASAADRGPGHQPQHF. CDR3 in DNA: TGTGCCAGCGCAGCCGACAGGGGGCCCGGTCATCAGCCCCAGCATTTT. The J gene is TRBJ1-5, the V gene TRBV7-9; 10 bases line up with TRBD1. CDR3 length: 16 amino acids. V trimming: 8 bases; J trimming: 5 bases; junction bases outside the gene matches: 12. CDR1 SEHNR and CDR2 FQNEAQ come from the germline V gene (reference sequence).

A word on this clonotype: Just one base apart from a much larger clone, this may be a read error. The chain joins TRBV7-2 to TRBJ1-2; TRBD1 aligns across 11 bases. The CDR3 is 13 amino acids. From germline, CDR1 is SGHTA and CDR2 FQGNSA. CDR3 in DNA: TGTGCCATCAGCTTTGGACAGGGGGCTGGCTACACCTTC. Translated: CAISFGQGAGYTF. The complete variable domain, with remaining parts taken from reference TRBV7-2 and TRBJ1-2, reads GAGVSQSPSNKVTEKGKDVELRCDPISGHTALYWYRQSLGQGLEFLIYFQGNSAPDKSGLPSDRFSAERTGGSVSTLTIQRTQQEDSAVYLCAISFGQGAGYTFGSGTRLTVV.

The chain uses TRBV2 and TRBJ2-3, with D maybe TRBD2 (6 bases). V gave up 5 bases and J gave up 4 bases, with 10 bases separating them. The CDR3 is 13 amino acids. Per the germline V gene, CDR1 is SNHLY and CDR2 is FYNNEI. CDR3 sequence: CASSRDFSDTQYF. CDR3 sequence (DNA): TGTGCCAGCAGTCGGGACTTTTCAGATACGCAGTATTTT. The full variable domain, completed using reference TRBV2 and TRBJ2-3, is EPEVTQTPSHQVTQMGQEVILRCVPISNHLYFYWYRQILGQKVEFLVSFYNNEISEKSEIFDDQFSVERPDGSNFTLKIRSTKLEDSAMYFCASSRDFSDTQYFGPGTRLTVL.

This chain uses TRBV6-5 with TRBJ1-5, with 9 bases that match TRBD1. CDR1 is MNHEY and CDR2 is SVGAGI in the germline V gene. The junction had 11 bases not matched to a gene; V was cut back by 6 bases and J by 2 bases. The CDR3 spans 17 residues. Here the CDR3 DNA reads TGTGCCAGCAGCCGGAGACAGGGGGGAAGGGGCAATCAGCCCCAGCATTTT. Protein: CASSRRQGGRGNQPQHF.

The chain has TRBV7-2 and TRBJ1-1; no firm D call. The germline V gene encodes CDR1 SGHTA and CDR2 FQGNSA. The length of the CDR3 is 15 residues. V was shortened by 2 bases and J by 1 base, with 11 bases between the two germline ends. The CDR3 loop reads CASSLIPRANTEAFF. Here the CDR3 DNA reads TGTGCCAGCAGCTTAATTCCTCGCGCGAACACTGAAGCTTTCTTT.

This clonotype appeared a few times. The rearrangement joins TRBV7-8 to TRBJ1-5; D call uncertain. V was clipped by 2 bases and J by 0 bases, with 14 bases between them. The CDR3 is 17 amino acids. Germline CDR1 and CDR2: SGHVS and FQNEAQ. This CDR3 is CASSLRPRSVSNQPQHF. In nucleotides, the CDR3 is TGTGCCAGCAGCTTACGCCCTCGGTCAGTTAGCAATCAGCCCCAGCATTTT.

This clonotype was seen more than once but under ten times. The J gene is TRBJ2-5, the V gene TRBV5-1, with a possible D match to TRBD1 (6 bases). Germline V CDR1 and CDR2: SGHRS, YFSETQ. CDR3 length: 14 amino acids. Trimming stripped 4 bases from V and 5 bases from J, with 15 bases between. The CDR3 protein is CASSDSRGLETQYF. Written as DNA, the CDR3 is TGCGCCAGCAGCGATTCCAGGGGTTTGGAGACCCAGTACTTC.

This clonotype has only a few counts. The gene calls are TRBV11-1 and TRBJ1-2; tentatively, D is TRBD1 (6 bases). The CDR3 covers 14 residues. Trimming removed 5 bases from V and 7 bases from J, with 17 bases in between. Germline V lookup: CDR1 SGHAT, CDR2 FQDESV (reference sequence). The CDR3 coding sequence is TGTGCCAGCAGCCCTCACACAGGGTTGAGTGGCTACACCTTC. It specifies CASSPHTGLSGYTF.

The V and J genes are TRBV2 and TRBJ2-7, with 9 bases aligning to TRBD2. J gave up 3 bases and V 6 bases, and 18 bases lay outside the gene matches. The CDR3 totals 18 residues. Germline CDR1 SNHLY, CDR2 FYNNEI. CDR3 loop: CASSSLLPLAGDVYEQYF. CDR3 DNA: TGTGCCAGCAGCTCCCTTCTCCCCTTAGCGGGAGATGTCTACGAGCAGTACTTC.

As to this clonotype: This may come from a read error, since a much larger clone is one base off. The CDR3 sequence: CASSLFGATDTQYF. The CDR3 DNA follows: TGTGCCAGCAGTTTATTTGGAGCGACAGATACGCAGTATTTT. The rearrangement uses TRBV12-3 or TRBV12-4 and TRBJ2-3; D remains unclear. The CDR3 is 14 amino acids. The V gene lost 2 bases and the J gene lost 3 bases, with 9 bases spanning the gap.

This chain links TRBV7-6 with TRBJ2-5; 11 bases are shared with TRBD2. This CDR3 is built from 16 residues. Germline V gene lookup returns CDR1 SGHVS and CDR2 FNYEAQ. With V trimmed by 5 bases and J by 2 bases, 7 bases remained unmatched. The CDR3 DNA sequence: TGTGCCAGCAGCGTCCTTAGCGGGGGGGCTCAAGAGACCCAGTACTTC. Its translation: CASSVLSGGAQETQYF.

This clonotype was counted a few times. This sequence joins TRBV5-5 and TRBJ1-3; the D is unclear. Deletions cut 4 bases from V and 1 base from J, with 12 bases between. Germline V gene lookup returns CDR1 SGHKS and CDR2 YYEKEE (reference sequence). The CDR3 covers 15 residues. The CDR3 DNA reads as TGTGCCAGCAGCCATGCGGCTCCATCTGGAAACACCATATATTTT. Its translation: CASSHAAPSGNTIYF.

J is TRBJ2-1 and V is TRBV12-3 or TRBV12-4; tentatively, D is TRBD2 (6 bases). CDR3 size: 14 residues. With 6 bases removed from V and 4 bases from J, the gap between germline ends came to 13 bases. CDR3 coding DNA: TGTGCCAGCAGGCCGACCGCGGGGTACAATGAGCAGTTCTTC. This gives the protein CASRPTAGYNEQFF.

This chain connects TRBV2 to TRBJ1-2; TRBD1 agrees at 8 bases. Per germline, CDR1 SNHLY and CDR2 FYNNEI. The CDR3 has 12 amino acids. V lost 3 bases and J lost 11; bases outside the gene matches: 5. CDR3 amino acids: CASSETGAGYTF. CDR3 coding DNA: TGTGCCAGCAGTGAGACAGGGGCTGGGTACACCTTC. The full variable domain, completed using reference TRBV2 and TRBJ1-2, is EPEVTQTPSHQVTQMGQEVILRCVPISNHLYFYWYRQILGQKVEFLVSFYNNEISEKSEIFDDQFSVERPDGSNFTLKIRSTKLEDSAMYFCASSETGAGYTFGSGTRLTVV.

There are a few counts of this clonotype. The chain employs TRBV6-5 and TRBJ1-2; D is uncertain. The CDR3 loop spans 15 amino acids. Germline assignment: CDR1 MNHEY and CDR2 SVGAGI. Trimming left V 6 bases short and J 4 bases short, with 18 bases between. CDR3 amino acids: CASSPFEGGAYGYTF. In DNA, the CDR3 is TGTGCCAGCAGCCCATTTGAGGGCGGTGCCTATGGCTACACCTTC.

The rearrangement joins TRBV5-4 to TRBJ2-5, with a possible D match to TRBD2 (6 bases). CDR1 is SGHNT, CDR2 YYREEE, per germline (reference sequence). Trimming left V 4 bases short and J 3 bases short, with 13 bases between. This CDR3 region has 14 residues. CDR3: CASSPGGAEETQYF. The CDR3, as DNA: TGTGCCAGCAGCCCCGGGGGAGCGGAAGAGACCCAGTACTTC. Complete variable domain (other parts from reference TRBV5-4 and TRBJ2-5): ETGVTQSPTHLIKTRGQQVTLRCSSQSGHNTVSWYQQALGQGPQFIFQYYREEENGRGNFPPRFSGLQFPNYSSELNVNALELDDSALYLCASSPGGAEETQYFGPGTRLLVL.

A few counts support this clonotype. The J gene is TRBJ2-3, the V gene TRBV27, with 16 bases identical to TRBD2. This CDR3 has 20 residues. V was clipped by 4 bases and J by 5 bases; unmatched bases: 15. In germline, CDR1 is MNHEY, CDR2 SMNVEV (reference sequence). In DNA, the CDR3 is TGTGCCAGCAGTTCCCTTCCACCGGGACTAGCGGGAGGGCTGGTAGATACGCAGTATTTT. Translation: CASSSLPPGLAGGLVDTQYF.

This clonotype was observed a few times. The genes are TRBV6-5 and TRBJ1-2; TRBD1 matches 7 bases. CDR1 is MNHEY, CDR2 SVGAGI, per germline. This CDR3 is built from 16 residues. V lost 2 bases and J lost 7; bases outside the gene matches: 13. The CDR3 here is CASSYTPMGQITGYTF. The CDR3 DNA sequence: TGTGCCAGCAGTTACACCCCCATGGGACAGATAACTGGCTACACCTTC.

This clonotype was seen more than once but under ten times. Here the CDR3 reads CASSFGKRDRETEAFF. Here the CDR3 DNA reads TGTGCCAGCAGCTTTGGAAAACGGGACAGGGAAACTGAAGCTTTCTTT. The rearrangement links TRBV7-8 to TRBJ1-1, with TRBD1 matching 9 bases. CDR3 length: 16 residues. V shed 3 bases, J shed 5 bases, and the junction held 10 bases outside the gene matches. Per germline, CDR1 SGHVS and CDR2 FQNEAQ.

The chain employs TRBV7-9 and TRBJ2-7; D is undetermined. Germline CDR1 reads SEHNR; CDR2 reads FQNEAQ (reference sequence). V lost 8 bases and J 0 bases, leaving 14 bases between the germline ends. The CDR3 contains 14 residues. CDR3 in DNA: TGTGCCAGCGCACTGGGCGGCCTCTCCTACGAGCAGTACTTC. This encodes CASALGGLSYEQYF.